The 12 T cell receptor beta chains presented below share a single source sample, sequenced in a study of cytomegalovirus exposure and HLA in healthy donors. PCR used 60 Vbeta primers and 13 Jbeta primers. Clones were read by immunoSEQ multiplex PCR, and TCRdb kept only the in-frame ones, dropping some. Altogether about 190,000 clones are present, over 60% being singletons, with the ten largest covering about 4.4%. The sample was PBMCs. These receptors came from a man aged 25 to 40 in good health and CMV-seropositive.

Remarks on this clone: The same CDR3 can be traced to other DNA sequences in this sample. The genes are TRBV27 and TRBJ2-7; a weak D match, TRBD2 (5 bases). The CDR3 runs to 11 residues. Deletions cut 5 bases from V and 4 bases from J, with 6 bases between. The V gene's germline CDR1 is MNHEY and CDR2 SMNVEV (reference sequence). DNA of the CDR3: TGTGCCAGCAGTCGGGGTTACGAGCAGTACTTC. It specifies CASSRGYEQYF.

V gene TRBV6-5 combines with J gene TRBJ2-5; TRBD2 aligns across 9 bases. The CDR3 extends over 15 amino acids. After removal of 4 bases from V and 4 bases from J, the junction contained 7 bases not matched to a gene. Germline assignment: CDR1 MNHEY and CDR2 SVGAGI. The CDR3 nucleotides are TGTGCCAGCAGTTCAGCGGGGGGCCGGGGAGAGACCCAGTACTTC. Translation: CASSSAGGRGETQYF.

Written as DNA, the CDR3 is TGTGCCAGCAGCTTAGGCCCGGGACAGGGGTTCGTAATATTCTTT. Translated, it gives CASSLGPGQGFVIFF. This rearrangement joins TRBV11-3 to TRBJ1-1; 10 nucleotides match TRBD1. CDR1 is SGHNT, CDR2 YENEEA, per germline. The CDR3 extends over 15 amino acids. The junction had 13 bases not matched to a gene; V was cut back by 1 base and J by 14 bases.

About this clone: Different DNA sequences within this sample yield the same CDR3. In DNA form, the CDR3 reads TGCGCCAGCAGCTTGGTTGGTAGGGGCCCAGATACGCAGTATTTT. Protein sequence: CASSLVGRGPDTQYF. This chain joins TRBV5-1 and TRBJ2-3, with D possibly TRBD1 on 5 matching bases. V lost 0 bases and J 4 bases, leaving 12 bases between the germline ends. CDR3 size: 15 residues. Germline CDR1 is SGHRS and CDR2 is YFSETQ.

This clone has only one observation. This chain connects TRBV5-4 to TRBJ2-7; D might be TRBD2 (7 bases). There are 16 residues in the CDR3. V lost 0 bases and J 5 bases, leaving 18 bases between the germline ends. From germline, CDR1 is SGHNT and CDR2 YYREEE (reference sequence). The CDR3 region is CASSLDLGGGFNEQYF. In nucleotides, the CDR3 is TGTGCCAGCAGCTTGGATTTGGGAGGGGGGTTCAACGAGCAGTACTTC.

The J gene is TRBJ2-3, the V gene TRBV6-1, with a tentative D call TRBD1 (7 bases). The CDR3 is 15 amino acids. Germline V CDR1 and CDR2: MNHNS, SASEGT. Trimming cost V 10 bases and J 0 bases, with 17 bases left between them. The DNA for the CDR3 is TGTGCCACGAGGAGGGGGCCCAGGAGCACAGATACGCAGTATTTT. This translates into CATRRGPRSTDTQYF.

The rearrangement joins TRBV4-1 to TRBJ2-3; no clear D gene. Trimming stripped 3 bases from V and 3 bases from J, with 10 bases between. Per germline, CDR1 MGHRA and CDR2 YSYEKL. The CDR3 consists of 14 residues. Written as DNA, the CDR3 is TGCGCCAGCAGCCATCGACTCATGACAGATACGCAGTATTTT. Amino acids: CASSHRLMTDTQYF.

The V call is TRBV30, the J call TRBJ2-3, with D perhaps TRBD2 (5 bases). V lost 2 bases and J 2 bases, leaving 11 bases between the germline ends. The CDR3 runs to 14 residues. Germline CDR1 GTSNPN, CDR2 SVGIG (reference sequence). The CDR3 bases are TGTGCCTGGAGTCGCGCGGGTTTCACAGATACGCAGTATTTT. Amino acid sequence: CAWSRAGFTDTQYF.

Written as DNA, the CDR3 is TGTGCCAGCAGCACCCCTTCACAGACCGAGCAGTACTTC. Translating gives CASSTPSQTEQYF. This chain uses TRBV7-9 with TRBJ2-7, with no clear D. The CDR3 extends over 13 amino acids. V dropped 5 bases and J dropped 6 bases, with 14 bases sitting between them. Per germline, CDR1 SEHNR and CDR2 FQNEAQ (reference sequence).

The chain links TRBV5-1 to TRBJ2-5; possible D gene TRBD2, 7 bases. The end of the DNA fits TRBJ2-7 better, so the J call may be wrong. The CDR3 loop spans 17 amino acids. The germline CDR1 and CDR2 sequences are SGHRS and YFSETQ. CDR3 in amino acids: CASSPGGGRQSYYEQYF. The CDR3 DNA reads TGCGCCAGCAGCCCTGGGGGGGGGCGCCAATCATACTACGAGCAGTACTTC.

The rearrangement links TRBV7-9 to TRBJ2-1, with 11 positions matching TRBD2. Looked up from germline, CDR1 is SEHNR and CDR2 is FQNEAQ (reference sequence). This CDR3 comprises 18 residues. With V trimmed by 1 base and J by 5 bases, 10 bases remained unmatched. CDR3 sequence: CASSLEDYSGRANNEQFF. The CDR3 nucleotides are TGTGCCAGCAGCTTAGAGGATTATAGCGGGAGGGCCAACAATGAGCAGTTCTTC. Full variable domain (remainder filled in from reference TRBV7-9 and TRBJ2-1): DTGVSQNPRHKITKRGQNVTFRCDPISEHNRLYWYRQTLGQGPEFLTYFQNEAQLEKSRLLSDRFSAERPKGSFSTLEIQRTEQGDSAMYLCASSLEDYSGRANNEQFFGPGTRLTVL.

This CDR3 is CAWSVGVSSSVEQYF. CDR3 nucleotide sequence: TGTGCCTGGAGTGTAGGGGTCAGCTCTTCTGTCGAGCAGTACTTC. The chain recombines TRBV30 with TRBJ2-7, with D perhaps matching TRBD1 (5 bases). The CDR3 runs 15 residues. The V gene's germline CDR1 is GTSNPN and CDR2 SVGIG (reference sequence). V was cut by 0 bases and J by 6 bases, with 18 bases left in between.